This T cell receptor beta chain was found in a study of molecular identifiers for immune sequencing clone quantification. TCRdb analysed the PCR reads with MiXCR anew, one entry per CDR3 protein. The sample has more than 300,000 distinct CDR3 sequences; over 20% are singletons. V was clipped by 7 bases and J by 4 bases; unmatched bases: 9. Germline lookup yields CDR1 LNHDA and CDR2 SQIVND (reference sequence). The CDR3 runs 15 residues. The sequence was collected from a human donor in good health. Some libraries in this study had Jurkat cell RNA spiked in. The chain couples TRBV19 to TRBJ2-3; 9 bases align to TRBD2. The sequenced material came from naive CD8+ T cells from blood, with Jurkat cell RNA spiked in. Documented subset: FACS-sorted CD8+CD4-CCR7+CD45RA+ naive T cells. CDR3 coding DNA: TGTGCCAGTAAGGCGGGAGGGCCCTATTCAGATACGCAGTATTTT. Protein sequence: CASKAGGPYSDTQYF.